A single sample is the source of the 30 T cell receptor beta chains below, sequenced in a study of blood T cells in healthy people across ages. Combining a sample-barcoded 5' primer with a J-beta primer mix, a second PCR ran for roughly 6 to 12 cycles. TCRdb reprocessed the 5' RACE reads via MiXCR and lists one record per CDR3 protein. The sample has roughly 800,000 distinct CDR3 sequences; roughly 26% are singletons. The same data also went into a second study, on T cells of mothers and their children.

The specimen sequenced was blood. The receptors were gathered from a boy aged 10-17 years in good health.

V usage is TRBV28 and J usage is TRBJ2-7, with unresolved D. The CDR3 is 13 amino acids. Trimming took 3 bases from V and 0 from J, leaving 6 bases between them. In germline, CDR1 is MDHEN, CDR2 SYDVKM. CDR3 sequence reads: CASSFRHSYEQYF. The CDR3 DNA reads TGTGCCAGCAGTTTTCGGCACTCCTACGAGCAGTACTTC.

Comments on this clonotype: The conserved final phenylalanine or tryptophan is absent from the CDR3, which likely points to a read error. This sequence joins TRBV7-9 and TRBJ1-1; TRBD1 matches at 7 bases. The CDR3 has 17 amino acids. Germline CDR1 and CDR2: SEHNR and FQNEAQ (reference sequence). V was pared by 1 base and J by 0 bases, with 8 bases of the junction left unmatched. CDR3 region: CASSLDRQGRMNTEAFS. In DNA, the CDR3 is TGTGCCAGCAGCTTAGACCGACAGGGCCGAATGAACACTGAAGCTTTCTCT.

The chain has TRBV27 and TRBJ2-5; no definite D call. The V gene's germline CDR1 is MNHEY and CDR2 SMNVEV (reference sequence). V gave up 7 bases and J gave up 4 bases, with 13 bases separating them. The CDR3 extends over 13 amino acids. The chain's CDR3 is CASMLTWGETQYF. CDR3 DNA: TGTGCCAGCATGTTAACCTGGGGAGAGACCCAGTACTTC.

This clonotype was counted a single time. CDR3 sequence reads: CASSQGLGGQPQHF. In DNA, the CDR3 is TGTGCCAGCAGCCAGGGACTCGGTGGTCAGCCCCAGCATTTT. The V and J genes are TRBV28 and TRBJ1-5; D may be TRBD1 (5 bases). Trimming stripped 6 bases from V and 6 bases from J, with 15 bases between. The CDR3 spans 14 residues. CDR1 and CDR2 from the germline V gene are MDHEN and SYDVKM.

A few counts support this clonotype. The rearrangement joins TRBV7-9 to TRBJ1-3; D not resolved. Per germline, CDR1 SEHNR and CDR2 FQNEAQ (reference sequence). V shed 5 bases and J shed 0 bases, with 8 bases lying between them. There are 14 residues in the CDR3. CDR3 sequence (DNA): TGTGCCAGCAGCCCTGGGAACTCTGGAAACACCATATATTTT. It translates to CASSPGNSGNTIYF.

This clonotype has a handful of counts. The chain uses TRBV7-8 and TRBJ2-5; D gene unclear. CDR1 is SGHVS, CDR2 FQNEAQ, per germline. The V gene lost 1 base and the J gene lost 5 bases, with 17 bases spanning the gap. The CDR3 spans 16 residues. CDR3 sequence reads: CASSLEVRRARETQYF. The CDR3 DNA sequence: TGTGCCAGCAGCTTAGAAGTCCGCCGGGCTAGGGAGACCCAGTACTTC.

In this sample, this clonotype turned up many times. At one of its ends the junction is not consistent with the germline gene, which may arise from a read error. The chain carries TRBV12-3 or TRBV12-4 and TRBJ2-2, with TRBD2 as a possible D gene (5 bases). The CDR3 loop spans 12 amino acids. As DNA, the CDR3 is TGTGCCAGCAGCTTAGGTGTCGGGGAACTGTTTTTT. Translated, it gives CASSLGVGELFF.

The chain recombines TRBV15 with TRBJ1-1, with D possibly TRBD1 on 5 matching bases. This CDR3 region has 17 residues. The germline V gene encodes CDR1 LNHNV and CDR2 YYDKDF (reference sequence). The V end lost 0 bases, the J end lost 1 base, and 15 bases lay between the germline ends. This chain's CDR3 is CATSRDNVGAGNTEAFF. CDR3 nucleotides: TGTGCCACCAGCAGAGATAACGTTGGGGCAGGGAACACTGAAGCTTTCTTT.

V is TRBV2 and J is TRBJ2-5; D is undetermined. Trimming shortened V by 3 bases and J by 5 bases, and 7 bases separated the two germline ends. The CDR3 covers 12 residues. The germline CDR1 and CDR2 sequences are SNHLY and FYNNEI. The CDR3 region is CASSESSETQYF. The CDR3 DNA is TGTGCCAGCAGTGAGAGTTCGGAGACCCAGTACTTC.

The chain uses TRBV5-1 and TRBJ1-4; D gene uncertain. V gave up 0 bases and J gave up 7 bases, with 13 bases separating them. In germline, CDR1 is SGHRS, CDR2 YFSETQ. There are 15 residues in the CDR3. CDR3 in DNA: TGCGCCAGCAGCTTGGACCTTCCCTGGGGTGAAAAACTGTTTTTT. Translation: CASSLDLPWGEKLFF.

This clonotype has just a few counts. V is TRBV13 and J is TRBJ2-5; 7 bases fit TRBD2. The CDR3 sequence is 14 residues long. With 3 bases clipped from V and 5 bases from J, the junction kept 6 bases outside the gene matches. Germline CDR1 reads PRHDT; CDR2 reads FYEKMQ (reference sequence). CDR3 bases: TGTGCCAGCAGCTTCGGAAGCGGGGTGGAGACCCAGTACTTC. Translated, it gives CASSFGSGVETQYF.

The chain employs TRBV5-1 and TRBJ2-3; D is possibly TRBD2 (6 bases). From germline, CDR1 is SGHRS and CDR2 YFSETQ. The CDR3 runs 13 residues. V lost 4 bases, J lost 9 bases, and 15 bases lay in between. The CDR3 loop reads CASSPQGGITQYF. The CDR3 region has the DNA TGCGCCAGCAGCCCCCAGGGAGGAATCACGCAGTATTTT.

Concerning this clonotype itself: Sequence at one end of the junction differs from germline and may be a read error. CDR3 sequence reads: CASSLSGGGETEAFF. The CDR3 DNA reads as TGTGCCAGCAGTTTATCGGGGGGCGGTGAGACTGAGGCTTTCTTT. The chain combines TRBV27 with TRBJ1-1; D is perhaps TRBD1 (6 bases). The germline V gene encodes CDR1 MNHEY and CDR2 SMNVEV (reference sequence). CDR3 length: 15 residues.

The rearrangement links TRBV11-2 to TRBJ2-7; D gene unclear. The J call may be mistaken, given a closer DNA end match to TRBJ2-5. The germline CDR1 and CDR2 sequences are SGHAT and FQNNGV. The CDR3 sequence is 13 residues long. CDR3 amino acids: CASSLEVEETQYF. CDR3 nucleotides: TGTGCCAGCAGCTTAGAGGTTGAAGAGACCCAGTACTTC.

This clonotype was seen a few times. V is TRBV12-3 or TRBV12-4 and J is TRBJ1-2; possibly TRBD1 for D (6 bases). The ends were cut back, 6 bases at V and 5 bases at J, with 16 bases in the middle. There are 14 residues in the CDR3. CDR3 amino acids: CASSPDRSYYGYTF. The DNA of the CDR3 is TGTGCCAGCAGCCCCGACAGGTCCTATTATGGCTACACCTTC.

This clonotype has only a few counts. This sequence joins TRBV7-9 and TRBJ2-1; 12 nucleotides align to TRBD2. Trimming took 5 bases from V and 6 from J; bases not matched to a gene: 8. Germline V CDR1 and CDR2: SEHNR, FQNEAQ (reference sequence). The CDR3 has 16 residues. The CDR3 loop is CASSERRTSGTNEQFF. CDR3 sequence (DNA): TGTGCCAGCAGCGAACGGAGGACTAGCGGGACCAATGAGCAGTTCTTC. The whole variable domain, filled in from reference TRBV7-9 and TRBJ2-1, reads DTGVSQNPRHKITKRGQNVTFRCDPISEHNRLYWYRQTLGQGPEFLTYFQNEAQLEKSRLLSDRFSAERPKGSFSTLEIQRTEQGDSAMYLCASSERRTSGTNEQFFGPGTRLTVL.

This clonotype was seen a single time. This chain joins TRBV12-3 or TRBV12-4 and TRBJ2-3, with 14 bases aligning to TRBD2. The CDR3 has 12 residues. Trimming took 6 bases from V and 10 from J; bases not matched to a gene: 0. For the CDR3, the DNA is TGTGCCAGCAGGACTAGCGGGGGGGCGCAGTATTTT. It translates to CASRTSGGAQYF.

The count of this clonotype is one. The V and J genes are TRBV20-1 and TRBJ1-4; the D is unclear. The CDR3 is 12 amino acids. Germline V gene data show CDR1 as DFQATT and CDR2 as SNEGSKA (reference sequence). V dropped 4 bases and J dropped 5 bases, with 8 bases sitting between them. The CDR3 here is CSANSGNEKLFF. The CDR3 DNA reads as TGCAGTGCTAATTCGGGAAATGAAAAACTGTTTTTT.

The chain carries TRBV4-1 and TRBJ1-4; 8 positions agree with TRBD1. CDR3 length: 16 amino acids. The germline V gene encodes CDR1 MGHRA and CDR2 YSYEKL. The V segment lost 2 bases and the J segment 7 bases; nucleotides outside the gene matches: 9. CDR3 sequence: CASSQTQGALGEKLFF. The CDR3 DNA reads as TGCGCCAGCAGCCAAACCCAGGGGGCTCTGGGTGAAAAACTGTTTTTT.

This clonotype was recorded a few times. A junction boundary mismatches the germline segment, possibly from a read error. V is TRBV6-5 and J is TRBJ2-5; D gene unclear. The germline CDR1 and CDR2 sequences are MNHEY and SVGAGI. This CDR3 has 13 amino acids. CDR3 loop: CASRPDSREAQYF. The CDR3, as DNA: TGTGCCAGCAGACCCGACTCCAGAGAGGCCCAGTACTTC.

This clonotype was counted between two and nine times. The V call is TRBV20-1, the J call TRBJ2-5; D call uncertain. The J call could be wrong; TRBJ2-7 is a better fit for the DNA end. Looked up from germline, CDR1 is DFQATT and CDR2 is SNEGSKA (reference sequence). There are 12 residues in the CDR3. The DNA of the CDR3 is TGCAGCTCCCGGGCAGGTTCCTACGAGCAGTACTTC. It encodes CSSRAGSYEQYF.

On this clonotype: One end of the junction does not line up with germline, which may come from a read error. The rearrangement uses TRBV7-6 and TRBJ2-1; 7 bases are a match to TRBD2. This CDR3 is 16 amino acids long. The germline gives CDR1 SGHVS, CDR2 FNYEAQ. Here the CDR3 DNA reads TGTGCCAGCAGCTTAGCGGGGGGGTCCTCCTACAATGGGCAGTTCTTC. Encoded protein: CASSLAGGSSYNGQFF.

The rearrangement uses TRBV9 and TRBJ1-1; the D is unclear. The germline V gene encodes CDR1 SGDLS and CDR2 YYNGEE. The CDR3 extends over 14 amino acids. Trimming left V 0 bases short and J 2 bases short, with 8 bases between. CDR3 DNA sequence: TGTGCCAGCAGCGTAGAGGTTGGAAACACTGAAGCTTTCTTT. It yields the protein CASSVEVGNTEAFF.

This clonotype came up a few times. A read error may explain this, as a much larger clone is one base away. The V call is TRBV3-1, the J call TRBJ2-4; TRBD1 matches at 7 bases. The CDR3 loop spans 13 amino acids. From germline, CDR1 is LGHDT and CDR2 YNNKEL (reference sequence). In DNA form, the CDR3 reads TGTGCCGGCAGTCAGGGGGTAGAAAACATTCAGTACTTC. This codes for CAGSQGVENIQYF.

This clonotype was counted ten times or more. The rearrangement uses TRBV28 and TRBJ2-5, with a weak D call TRBD1 (5 bases). V was pared by 6 bases and J by 5 bases, with 13 bases between. Germline values: CDR1 MDHEN, CDR2 SYDVKM. CDR3 length equals 13 residues. This chain's CDR3 is CASSLGRVETQYF. The CDR3 DNA sequence: TGTGCCAGCAGCCTAGGCAGGGTTGAGACCCAGTACTTC.

This clonotype was counted only a few times. The chain links TRBV7-3 to TRBJ1-1; D perhaps matches TRBD1 (5 bases). Germline CDR1 SGHTA, CDR2 FQGTGA. This CDR3 is 15 amino acids long. Trimming took 6 bases from V and 4 from J, leaving 18 bases between them. The CDR3 DNA is TGTGCCAGCAGGAATCCAGGGAGAGTGGGCACTGAAGCTTTCTTT. It encodes CASRNPGRVGTEAFF.

This clonotype was counted between two and nine times. The J gene is TRBJ2-5, the V gene TRBV5-1; TRBD2 matches at 9 bases. The end of the DNA is better explained by TRBJ2-1, so the J call may be wrong. Germline CDR1 is SGHRS and CDR2 is YFSETQ. This CDR3 contains 16 residues. The CDR3 protein is CASSPGGAGGPNEQFF. DNA for the CDR3: TGCGCCAGCAGCCCCGGAGGGGCGGGGGGGCCCAATGAGCAGTTCTTC.

This chain uses TRBV4-1 with TRBJ2-5; D is perhaps TRBD1 (6 bases). The better agreement between TRBJ2-7 and the DNA end casts doubt on the J call. Germline lookup yields CDR1 MGHRA and CDR2 YSYEKL. The CDR3 covers 15 residues. The CDR3 DNA reads TGCGCCAGCAGCCGAGTGCCAGGGGACTCCTACGAGCAGTACTTC. Its protein product is CASSRVPGDSYEQYF.

The chain is built from TRBV19 and TRBJ1-2; D call uncertain. This CDR3 spans 10 amino acids. Germline-derived CDR1 and CDR2 are LNHDA and SQIVND (reference sequence). Deletions cut 5 bases from V and 8 bases from J, with 6 bases between. The CDR3 spells CASSGNGYTF. The CDR3 DNA reads as TGTGCCAGTAGTGGAAACGGCTACACCTTC.

This clonotype was detected a few times. The rearrangement links TRBV12-3 or TRBV12-4 to TRBJ2-3; maybe TRBD1 (5 bases). The CDR3 loop spans 13 amino acids. Deletions cut 7 bases from V and 6 bases from J, with 14 bases between. The chain's CDR3 is CASTLPDSDTQYF. The CDR3 DNA follows: TGTGCCAGCACACTCCCCGACAGTGATACGCAGTATTTT.